A single sample is the source of the 29 T cell receptor beta chains below, sequenced in a study of a mutant IDH1 vaccine in newly diagnosed glioma. Some clones are missing from TCRdb's copy, which holds only in-frame ones; the method was immunoSEQ multiplex PCR. The table records approximately 37,000 clones, about three quarters of them present only once. Time point defined: week 23, last vaccination. Doses of 300 ug of mutant IDH1 20-mer peptide were given with topical imiquimod. These TCRs are of unknown antigen specificity. The input for sequencing was PBMCs, taken from a glioma patient whose treatment included an IDH1 peptide vaccine. Source of these receptors: a man between 45 and 60 years old with glioma.

This clone was recorded many times. V gene TRBV29-1 combines with J gene TRBJ1-1, with D possibly matching TRBD1 (6 bases). Trimming cost V 4 bases and J 5 bases, with 14 bases left between them. The germline V gene has CDR1 SQVTM and CDR2 ANQGSEA. CDR3 size: 13 residues. In nucleotides, the CDR3 is TGCAGCGTTGTAATATTCCAGGGGACTGAAGCTTTCTTT. Amino acids: CSVVIFQGTEAFF.

The chain uses TRBV9 and TRBJ2-7; 9 bases agree with TRBD1. Unmatched junction bases numbered 10, after V lost 0 bases and J lost 6 bases. CDR3 length equals 16 residues. Germline V CDR1 and CDR2: SGDLS, YYNGEE. CDR3 DNA: TGTGCCAGCAGCGTAGAAGGGGACAGGGTTGCAGCCGAGCAGTACTTC. This encodes CASSVEGDRVAAEQYF.

The chain is built from TRBV7-2 and TRBJ1-1, with D uncertain. CDR1 and CDR2 from the germline V gene are SGHTA and FQGNSA. V lost 0 bases, J lost 6 bases, and 5 bases lay in between. The CDR3 runs 12 residues. The CDR3: CASSLAPPEAFF. The CDR3 DNA sequence: TGTGCCAGCAGCTTAGCCCCTCCTGAAGCTTTCTTT.

This clone showed up just a few times. The chain couples TRBV15 to TRBJ2-4; 8 nucleotides agree with TRBD2. After removal of 0 bases from V and 3 bases from J, the junction contained 22 bases not matched to a gene. CDR1 and CDR2 (germline): LNHNV, YYDKDF (reference sequence). The CDR3 is made up of 22 amino acids. The CDR3 region is CATSRDRAELAATLKDKNIQYF. The CDR3, as DNA: TGTGCCACCAGCAGAGATCGGGCAGAACTAGCGGCGACCTTAAAGGACAAAAACATTCAGTACTTC.

This clone was detected a few times. The J gene is TRBJ2-5, the V gene TRBV11-3; the match to TRBD2 covers 7 bases. CDR3 size: 15 residues. The V and J ends lost 5 bases and 2 bases, in that order; junction bases with no gene match: 8. Germline-derived CDR1 and CDR2 are SGHNT and YENEEA. The CDR3 protein is CASSRPRGEQETQYF. The CDR3 nucleotides are TGTGCCAGCAGCCGACCCCGGGGGGAGCAAGAGACCCAGTACTTC.

V usage is TRBV2 and J usage is TRBJ1-6; no firm D call. Germline CDR1 is SNHLY and CDR2 is FYNNEI. The CDR3 spans 18 residues. Trimming took 5 bases from V and 0 from J, leaving 17 bases between them. The CDR3 DNA sequence: TGTGCCAGCAGTAACGATCCGGGAGCGAGCTCCTATAATTCACCCCTCCACTTT. Translated: CASSNDPGASSYNSPLHF. The full variable domain, with the rest looked up from reference TRBV2 and TRBJ1-6, is EPEVTQTPSHQVTQMGQEVILRCVPISNHLYFYWYRQILGQKVEFLVSFYNNEISEKSEIFDDQFSVERPDGSNFTLKIRSTKLEDSAMYFCASSNDPGASSYNSPLHFGNGTRLTVT.

The rearrangement joins TRBV2 to TRBJ1-2, with D unresolved. The CDR3 consists of 16 residues. CDR1 is SNHLY and CDR2 is FYNNEI in the germline V gene. V was trimmed by 0 bases and J by 1 base, leaving 12 bases between them. This CDR3 reads CASSEAKDGNNYGYTF. Written as DNA, the CDR3 is TGTGCCAGCAGTGAAGCGAAGGACGGAAATAACTATGGCTACACCTTC.

This chain links TRBV30 with TRBJ1-2; a possible D gene is TRBD1 (6 bases). The CDR3 contains 15 residues. Germline V lookup: CDR1 GTSNPN, CDR2 SVGIG (reference sequence). The V gene lost 3 bases and the J gene lost 6 bases, with 20 bases spanning the gap. CDR3 region: CAWSPPMPNRDGYTF. CDR3 DNA: TGTGCCTGGAGCCCCCCGATGCCGAACAGGGATGGCTACACCTTC.

J is TRBJ2-1 and V is TRBV6-1; a possible D gene is TRBD1 (5 bases). Between the trimmed V and J ends, which lost 5 bases and 4 bases, there was a span of 15 bases. The CDR3 spans 15 residues. CDR1 is MNHNS and CDR2 is SASEGT in the germline V gene. The DNA for the CDR3 is TGTGCCAGCAGTAACAGGATATACACTTACAATGAGCAGTTCTTC. Protein sequence: CASSNRIYTYNEQFF.

In its sample, this clone was seen once. The rearrangement links TRBV6-5 to TRBJ2-1; TRBD1 matches at 11 bases. In germline, CDR1 is MNHEY, CDR2 SVGAGI. The CDR3 has 15 residues. The V and J ends lost 6 bases and 4 bases, in that order; junction bases with no gene match: 5. CDR3 nucleotide sequence: TGTGCCAGCAGATTGGGACAGGGGGTATACAATGAGCAGTTCTTC. Its translation is CASRLGQGVYNEQFF.

This clone was picked up one time. The V and J genes are TRBV6-6 and TRBJ1-6; the D gene is possibly TRBD1 (6 bases). This CDR3 is 16 amino acids long. From germline, CDR1 is MNHNY and CDR2 SVGAGI (reference sequence). Trimming took 5 bases from V and 9 from J, leaving 20 bases between them. The DNA for the CDR3 is TGTGCCAGCAGTCCGGGACAAGGGGTACAAGGTTCACCCCTCCACTTT. Translation gives CASSPGQGVQGSPLHF.

V and J are TRBV15 and TRBJ2-6; the D gene is possibly TRBD2 (6 bases). Between the trimmed V and J ends, which lost 5 bases and 0 bases, there was a span of 11 bases. Germline CDR1 LNHNV, CDR2 YYDKDF (reference sequence). The CDR3 contains 16 residues. The CDR3 DNA reads as TGTGCCACCAGCTGGGGGGAGATCTCTGGGGCCAACGTCCTGACTTTC. Translating gives CATSWGEISGANVLTF.

The chain carries TRBV7-2 and TRBJ2-7; D might be TRBD1 or TRBD2, each matching 5 bases. Germline loops: CDR1 SGHTA, CDR2 FQGNSA. Trimming removed 3 bases at V and 4 bases at J, with 13 bases between. The CDR3 has 14 residues. CDR3 sequence: CASSLGPFYYEQYF. DNA of the CDR3: TGTGCCAGCAGCTTGGGACCTTTTTATTACGAGCAGTACTTC.

The chain is built from TRBV29-1 and TRBJ2-3; TRBD2 matches 9 bases. V lost 3 bases to trimming and J lost 4 bases; unmatched junction nucleotides: 5. This CDR3 spans 14 amino acids. In germline, CDR1 is SQVTM, CDR2 ANQGSEA. CDR3 sequence: CSVDGRGGADTQYF. The CDR3 DNA is TGCAGCGTTGATGGGCGGGGGGGCGCAGATACGCAGTATTTT.

The chain uses TRBV18 and TRBJ2-7; 8 bases agree with TRBD1. The CDR3 loop spans 15 amino acids. Trimming cost V 6 bases and J 0 bases; bases outside gene matches: 7. CDR1 and CDR2 from the germline V gene are KGHSH and LQKENI. The CDR3 here is CASSSGTGSSYEQYF. For the CDR3, the DNA is TGTGCCAGCTCGTCCGGGACAGGTAGCTCCTACGAGCAGTACTTC.

The chain couples TRBV6-1 to TRBJ2-2; 9 nucleotides agree with TRBD2. The junction had 7 bases not matched to a gene; V was cut back by 4 bases and J by 4 bases. From germline, CDR1 is MNHNS and CDR2 SASEGT. The CDR3 loop spans 16 amino acids. The CDR3: CASSVIAGASTGELFF. In DNA form, the CDR3 reads TGTGCCAGCAGTGTTATAGCGGGGGCCTCCACCGGGGAGCTGTTTTTT.

This clone was seen more than once but under ten times. CDR3 sequence: CASSSMTGAHGYTF. The CDR3 coding sequence is TGTGCCAGCAGTTCGATGACAGGGGCGCATGGCTACACCTTC. This chain links TRBV27 with TRBJ1-2; 8 bases line up with TRBD1. Germline V gene data show CDR1 as MNHEY and CDR2 as SMNVEV (reference sequence). J was trimmed by 6 bases and V by 4 bases; bases with no gene match: 7. This CDR3 is 14 amino acids long.

This rearrangement joins TRBV6-5 to TRBJ2-3; no definite D call. Germline CDR1 and CDR2: MNHEY and SVGAGI. This CDR3 is built from 14 residues. The V gene lost 2 bases and the J gene lost 2 bases, with 8 bases spanning the gap. Written as DNA, the CDR3 is TGTGCCAGCAGTTACCGCGATAACACAGATACGCAGTATTTT. This encodes CASSYRDNTDTQYF.

V is TRBV2 and J is TRBJ1-1; D gene uncertain. This CDR3 comprises 11 residues. The V gene's germline CDR1 is SNHLY and CDR2 FYNNEI. V was shortened by 3 bases and J by 10 bases, with 9 bases between the two germline ends. The CDR3 region has the DNA TGTGCCAGCAGTGAGCAGTTTGGAGCTTTCTTT. It encodes CASSEQFGAFF.

The chain combines TRBV4-3 with TRBJ2-2; 8 bases are a match to TRBD1. V was pared by 4 bases and J by 4 bases, with 8 bases of the junction left unmatched. The CDR3 sequence is 16 residues long. Germline CDR1 LGHNA, CDR2 YSLEER. CDR3 sequence reads: CASSPKGTGPTGELFF. The DNA for the CDR3 is TGCGCCAGCAGCCCTAAAGGGACAGGACCCACCGGGGAGCTGTTTTTT.

DNA for the CDR3: TGTGCCAGCAGCTTAGGACAGCCCTATGGCTACACCTTC. It encodes CASSLGQPYGYTF. This chain uses TRBV11-2 with TRBJ1-2; weak D call: TRBD1 (5 bases). The CDR3 loop spans 13 amino acids. Deletions cut 1 base from V and 4 bases from J, with 7 bases between. Germline CDR1 reads SGHAT; CDR2 reads FQNNGV.

The chain employs TRBV29-1 and TRBJ1-5; D unresolved. The ends were cut back, 6 bases at V and 3 bases at J, with 12 bases in the middle. This CDR3 contains 13 residues. CDR1 and CDR2 from the germline V gene are SQVTM and ANQGSEA. The CDR3 region is CSVRATDNQPQHF. Here the CDR3 DNA reads TGCAGCGTCCGGGCGACCGACAATCAGCCCCAGCATTTT.

The chain joins TRBV5-6 to TRBJ2-7; no reliable D call. Trimming took off 1 base at V and 2 bases at J, with 4 bases between the two ends. The CDR3 covers 12 residues. Per the germline V gene, CDR1 is SGHDT and CDR2 is YYEEEE. The chain's CDR3 is CASSLIPYEQYF. The CDR3, as DNA: TGTGCCAGCAGCTTGATCCCCTACGAGCAGTACTTC.

The chain links TRBV4-1 to TRBJ2-7, with D possibly being TRBD1 (5 bases). Deletions cut 0 bases from V and 2 bases from J, with 11 bases between. Germline CDR1 reads MGHRA; CDR2 reads YSYEKL. The CDR3 covers 15 residues. Here the CDR3 reads CASSQEWARAYEQYF. Here the CDR3 DNA reads TGCGCCAGCAGCCAAGAATGGGCCAGGGCCTACGAGCAGTACTTC.

The J gene is TRBJ1-1, the V gene TRBV28; 8 positions agree with TRBD1. The CDR3 length is 17 residues. The V gene end was trimmed by 5 bases and the J gene end by 5 bases; junction bases not matched to a gene: 16. From germline, CDR1 is MDHEN and CDR2 SYDVKM. The CDR3 loop is CASSTRDRGPSWTEAFF. The DNA for the CDR3 is TGTGCCAGCAGTACTCGCGACAGGGGCCCCTCCTGGACTGAAGCTTTCTTT.

The chain carries TRBV20-1 and TRBJ2-7, with 8 bases matching TRBD1. This CDR3 has 11 amino acids. From germline, CDR1 is DFQATT and CDR2 SNEGSKA (reference sequence). Germline trimming cut 5 bases from V and 6 bases from J; bases unmatched to any gene: 3. Here the CDR3 reads CSALDRAEQYF. The CDR3 bases are TGCAGTGCTCTGGACAGGGCCGAGCAGTACTTC.

This clone has a handful of counts. V gene TRBV29-1 combines with J gene TRBJ1-4; D gene ambiguous. This CDR3 spans 11 amino acids. Trimming removed 7 bases at V and 8 bases at J, with 11 bases between. Germline V gives CDR1 SQVTM, CDR2 ANQGSEA. The CDR3 nucleotides are TGCAGCGGAGTTGTTAGGGAAAAACTGTTTTTT. Its protein is CSGVVREKLFF.

The chain couples TRBV10-3 to TRBJ2-1, with D perhaps TRBD1 or TRBD2 (7 bases each). CDR3 length: 18 residues. The germline V gene has CDR1 ENHRY and CDR2 SYGVKD. The ends were cut back, 4 bases at V and 9 bases at J, with 28 bases in the middle. This CDR3 is CAISATSQGHGGKSEQFF. The CDR3 region has the DNA TGTGCCATCAGTGCAACCTCACAGGGGCACGGGGGGAAGAGTGAGCAGTTCTTC.

V gene TRBV2 combines with J gene TRBJ2-5, with 8 positions matching TRBD2. V lost 4 bases and J lost 0; bases outside the gene matches: 4. The CDR3 has 15 residues. Germline lookup yields CDR1 SNHLY and CDR2 FYNNEI. CDR3 region: CASSVVAGYQETQYF. In DNA form, the CDR3 reads TGTGCCAGCAGTGTAGTAGCGGGGTACCAAGAGACCCAGTACTTC.